This T cell receptor (beta chain) was identified during a study of cytomegalovirus exposure and HLA in healthy donors. Trimming shortened V by 5 bases and J by 2 bases, and 12 bases separated the two germline ends. The CDR3 has 14 amino acids. Looked up from germline, CDR1 is SGHTA and CDR2 is FQGTGA. Primers included in the PCR were 60 Vbeta and 13 Jbeta primers. Sequencing was performed with immunoSEQ multiplex PCR; in TCRdb, only in-frame clones are kept and a portion is missing. The sample has some 120,000 clones, 65% to 75% seen once; the top ten hold around 3.9%. The sequencing sample was made of PBMCs. The TCR comes from a woman aged 50 to 60 in good health and CMV-seropositive. The genes are TRBV7-3 and TRBJ1-2; D unresolved. CDR3 DNA sequence: TGTGCCAGCAGCCCGCAAAACGGGAACTATGGCTACACCTTC. It encodes CASSPQNGNYGYTF.